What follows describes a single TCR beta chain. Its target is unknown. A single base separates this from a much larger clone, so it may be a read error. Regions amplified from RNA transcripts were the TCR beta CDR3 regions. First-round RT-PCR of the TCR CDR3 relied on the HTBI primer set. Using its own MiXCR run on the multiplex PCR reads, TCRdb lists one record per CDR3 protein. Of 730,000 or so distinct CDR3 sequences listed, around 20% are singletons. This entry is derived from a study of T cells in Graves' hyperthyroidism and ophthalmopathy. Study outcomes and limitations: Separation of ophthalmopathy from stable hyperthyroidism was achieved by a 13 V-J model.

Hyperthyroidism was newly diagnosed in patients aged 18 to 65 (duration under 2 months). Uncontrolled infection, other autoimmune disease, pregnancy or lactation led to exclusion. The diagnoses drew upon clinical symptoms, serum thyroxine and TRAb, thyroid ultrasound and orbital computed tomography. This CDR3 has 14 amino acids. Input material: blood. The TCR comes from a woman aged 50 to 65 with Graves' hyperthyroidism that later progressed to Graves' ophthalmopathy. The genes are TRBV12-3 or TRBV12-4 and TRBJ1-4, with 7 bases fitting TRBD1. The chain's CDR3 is CASSTGGGVGKPFF. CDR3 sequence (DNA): TGTGCCAGCAGCACGGGAGGGGGCGTTGGGAAACCGTTTTTT.